This T cell receptor beta chain was sequenced in a study of T cells in Graves' hyperthyroidism and ophthalmopathy. Amplified TCR beta CDR3 regions came from RNA transcripts. First-round RT-PCR with HTBI primers amplified the TCR CDR3 region. From the multiplex PCR reads, TCRdb called clonotypes with MiXCR, one entry per CDR3 protein. The sample records hundreds of thousands of distinct CDR3 sequences, approximately 25% being singletons. This clonotype was observed at least ten times. This CDR3 is built from 16 residues. Trimming pared 2 bases from V and 0 bases from J, leaving 10 bases between. Germline loops: CDR1 ENHRY, CDR2 SYGVKD.

The sequencing input was blood. The V and J genes are TRBV10-3 and TRBJ2-2, with TRBD1 as a possible D gene (6 bases). This TCR was sampled from a woman aged 30 to 39 with Graves' ophthalmopathy. The CDR3 DNA follows: TGTGCCATCAGTGAGCAAGGGACATCGAACACCGGGGAGCTGTTTTTT. Protein sequence: CAISEQGTSNTGELFF.